The entry below gives a single T cell receptor (beta chain) sequence along with its context. Original handling: Quantification of nucleated cells was approximated via reference gene primer amplification. Sequencing was performed with immunoSEQ multiplex PCR; in TCRdb, only in-frame clones are kept and a portion is missing. That table is the source of V, J and clone size, and D and trimming were worked out from the DNA. Of tens of thousands of clones listed, over 85% are singletons. J lost 7 bases, V lost 1 base, and 9 bases had no gene match. CDR3 length: 16 amino acids. Germline CDR1 is MNHEY and CDR2 is SMNVEV (reference sequence). The data are from a study of blood T cell repertoires in COVID-19. In the study overall: There were acute and convalescent COVID-19 samples, and they came from the United States, Italy and Spain.

The material sequenced was peripheral blood. The chain has TRBV27 and TRBJ2-2, with 7 bases lining up with TRBD1. The sequence was obtained from a human donor in a cohort sampled during active COVID-19. The DNA for the CDR3 is TGTGCCAGCAGTTTATACAGGGGCGATCTCGGCGGGGAGCTGTTTTTT. Translating gives CASSLYRGDLGGELFF.